A selection of T cell receptor beta chains follows, all from one sample in a study of T cells in localized non-small cell lung cancer. The repertoire was sequenced with immunoSEQ multiplex PCR; TCRdb's copy has only in-frame clones and lacks some. The table includes 2,000 to 3,000 clones, about 31% detected once. Material: lung tumor tissue, obtained before any cancer treatment. The receptors originated from a man between 40 and 70 years old with stage II lung adenocarcinoma. The CDR3 runs from the conserved cysteine through the conserved F or W. D genes are given only for firm matches. Some rows mark clone size as missing; the rest say once, few, many or name a class of expanded clone.

TRBJ1-1 TRBV14 . . TGTGCCAGCAGCCAAGATCGCGGCAACCTGAACACTGAAGCTTTCTTT CASSQDRGNLNTEAFF
TRBJ2-3 TRBV19 TRBD2 large TGTGCCAGTAGTAGCCTAGCGGGGACAGATACGCAGTATTTT CASSSLAGTDTQYF
TRBJ1-3 TRBV29-1 . few TGCAGTGTCACCCGGGACGGAAACACCATATATTTT CSVTRDGNTIYF
TRBJ1-4 TRBV28 . . TGTGCCAGCAGTTTGTCCCCGACCGAAAAACTGTTTTTT CASSLSPTEKLFF
TRBJ1-1 TRBV6-8 . few TGTGCCAGCAGTTATGAGCACCACACTGAAGCTTTCTTT CASSYEHHTEAFF
TRBJ2-7 TRBV11-3 TRBD1 . TGTGCCAGCAGCTCCCCCGAGACAGGGGCCTACGAGCAGTACTTC CASSSPETGAYEQYF
TRBJ2-3 TRBV30 . few TGTGCCTGGAGTTCCCCCGGGACACCGCCGGGGGATACGCAGTATTTT CAWSSPGTPPGDTQYF
TRBJ1-4 TRBV5-1 . once TGCGTCAGCAGCTTGGGGGGGACTGGTGAAAAACTGTTTTTT CVSSLGGTGEKLFF
TRBJ2-3 TRBV9 . . TGTGCCAGCAGCTACAGCACAGATACGCAGTATTTT CASSYSTDTQYF
TRBJ2-3 TRBV6-7 . few TGTGCCAGCAGCCTCCTACGCACAGATACGCAGTATTTT CASSLLRTDTQYF
TRBJ1-5 TRBV15 . . TGTGCCACCAGCAGAGATGGAAGCGGTGTCAGCGGCCAGCCCCAGCATTTT CATSRDGSGVSGQPQHF